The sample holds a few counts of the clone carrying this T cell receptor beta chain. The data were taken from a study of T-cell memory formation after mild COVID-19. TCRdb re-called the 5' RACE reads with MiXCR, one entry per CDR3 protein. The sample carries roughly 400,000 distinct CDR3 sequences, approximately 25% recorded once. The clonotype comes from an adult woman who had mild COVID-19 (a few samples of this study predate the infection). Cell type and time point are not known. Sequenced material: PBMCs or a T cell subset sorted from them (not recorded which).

CDR3 bases: TGTGCCAGCAGCTTCAGGGATCCCGGGGAGCTGTTTTTT. Protein: CASSFRDPGELFF. This chain connects TRBV7-6 to TRBJ2-2; tentative D call: TRBD1 (5 bases). Germline V gene lookup returns CDR1 SGHVS and CDR2 FNYEAQ. Trimming left V 3 bases short and J 6 bases short, with 8 bases between. This CDR3 contains 13 residues. Full variable domain (outside the CDR3, taken from reference TRBV7-6 and TRBJ2-2): GAGVSQSPRYKVTKRGQDVALRCDPISGHVSLYWYRQALGQGPEFLTYFNYEAQQDKSGLPNDRFSAERPEGSISTLTIQRTEQRDSAMYRCASSFRDPGELFFGEGSRLTVL.